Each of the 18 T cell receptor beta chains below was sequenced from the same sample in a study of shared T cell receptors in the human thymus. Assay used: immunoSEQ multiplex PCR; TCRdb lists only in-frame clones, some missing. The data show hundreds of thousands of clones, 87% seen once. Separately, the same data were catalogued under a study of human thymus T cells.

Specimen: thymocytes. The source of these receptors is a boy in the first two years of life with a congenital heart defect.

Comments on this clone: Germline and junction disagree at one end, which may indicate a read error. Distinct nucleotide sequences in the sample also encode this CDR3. In DNA form, the CDR3 reads TGTGCCAGCAGCTTGGGTCGGGTTGCGGATTCCCCCCTCCACTTT. This translates into CASSLGRVADSPLHF. The genes are TRBV5-6 and TRBJ1-6; unclear D gene. The germline gives CDR1 SGHDT, CDR2 YYEEEE. The CDR3 loop spans 15 amino acids.

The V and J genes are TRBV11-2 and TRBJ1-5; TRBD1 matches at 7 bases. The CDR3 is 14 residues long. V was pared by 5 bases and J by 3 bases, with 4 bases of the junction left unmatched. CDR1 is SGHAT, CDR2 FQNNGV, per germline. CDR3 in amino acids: CASSPGTVNQPQHF. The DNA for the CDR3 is TGTGCCAGCAGCCCCGGGACAGTCAATCAGCCCCAGCATTTT.

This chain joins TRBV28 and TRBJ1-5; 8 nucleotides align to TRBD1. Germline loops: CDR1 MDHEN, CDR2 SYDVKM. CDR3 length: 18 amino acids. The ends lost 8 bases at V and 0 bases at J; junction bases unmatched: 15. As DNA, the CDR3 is TGTGCCAGCCTGGTGGGAGACAGGGGAATCTATAGCAATCAGCCCCAGCATTTT. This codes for CASLVGDRGIYSNQPQHF.

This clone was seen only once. As DNA, the CDR3 is TGCAGGACAGGGGCCGACGAGCAGTACTTC. Translating gives CRTGADEQYF. The rearrangement joins TRBV20-1 to TRBJ2-7, with 8 bases identical to TRBD1. This CDR3 has 10 amino acids. Germline CDR1 is DFQATT and CDR2 is SNEGSKA (reference sequence).

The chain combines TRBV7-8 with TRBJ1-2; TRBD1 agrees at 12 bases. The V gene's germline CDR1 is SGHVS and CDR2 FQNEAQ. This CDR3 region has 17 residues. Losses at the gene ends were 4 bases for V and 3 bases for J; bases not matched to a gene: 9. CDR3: CASSSRDRGPGHYGYTF. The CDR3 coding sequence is TGTGCCAGCAGCTCCCGGGACAGGGGGCCCGGTCACTATGGCTACACCTTC.

The CDR3 coding sequence is TGTGCCAGCTCACCACTCGAACAGGGGACCTACAATGAGCAGTTCTTC. This sequence encodes CASSPLEQGTYNEQFF. The chain combines TRBV18 with TRBJ2-1, with 7 bases aligning to TRBD1. The junction had 5 bases not matched to a gene; V was cut back by 1 base and J by 2 bases. The length of the CDR3 is 16 residues. Germline V lookup: CDR1 KGHSH, CDR2 LQKENI.

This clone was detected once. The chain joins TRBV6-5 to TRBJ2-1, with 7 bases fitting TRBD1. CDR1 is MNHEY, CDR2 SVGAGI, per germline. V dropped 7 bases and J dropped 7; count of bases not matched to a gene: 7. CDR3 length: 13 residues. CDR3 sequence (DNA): TGTGCCAGCAAGGGGGCTCGCCGGAATGAGCAGTTCTTC. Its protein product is CASKGARRNEQFF.

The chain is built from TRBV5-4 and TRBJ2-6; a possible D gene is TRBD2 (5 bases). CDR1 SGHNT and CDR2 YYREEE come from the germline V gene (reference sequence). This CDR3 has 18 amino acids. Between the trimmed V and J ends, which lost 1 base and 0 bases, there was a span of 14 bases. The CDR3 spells CASSLSSFGLSGANVLTF. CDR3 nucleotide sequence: TGTGCCAGCAGCTTGAGTAGCTTTGGACTCTCTGGGGCCAACGTCCTGACTTTC. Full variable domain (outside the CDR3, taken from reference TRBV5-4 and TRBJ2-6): ETGVTQSPTHLIKTRGQQVTLRCSSQSGHNTVSWYQQALGQGPQFIFQYYREEENGRGNFPPRFSGLQFPNYSSELNVNALELDDSALYLCASSLSSFGLSGANVLTFGAGSRLTVL.

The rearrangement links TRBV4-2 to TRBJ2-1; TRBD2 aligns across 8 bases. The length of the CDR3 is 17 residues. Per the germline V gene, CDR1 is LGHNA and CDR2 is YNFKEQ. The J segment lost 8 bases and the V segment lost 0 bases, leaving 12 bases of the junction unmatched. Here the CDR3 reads CASSQEGPGLESHEQFF. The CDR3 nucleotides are TGTGCCAGCAGCCAAGAGGGACCGGGACTAGAAAGCCATGAGCAGTTCTTC.

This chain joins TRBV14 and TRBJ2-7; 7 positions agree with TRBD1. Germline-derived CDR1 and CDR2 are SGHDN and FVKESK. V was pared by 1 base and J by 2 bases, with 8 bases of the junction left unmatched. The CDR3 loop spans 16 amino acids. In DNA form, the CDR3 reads TGTGCCAGCAGCCAAGCTTTTGGGACAGCCCCCTACGAGCAGTACTTC. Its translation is CASSQAFGTAPYEQYF.

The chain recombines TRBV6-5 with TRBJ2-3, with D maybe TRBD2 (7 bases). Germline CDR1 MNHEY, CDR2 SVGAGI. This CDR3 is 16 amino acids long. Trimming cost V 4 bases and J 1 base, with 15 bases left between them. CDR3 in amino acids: CASSLGGEGGTDTQYF. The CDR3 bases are TGTGCCAGCAGTTTGGGCGGGGAGGGGGGCACAGATACGCAGTATTTT.

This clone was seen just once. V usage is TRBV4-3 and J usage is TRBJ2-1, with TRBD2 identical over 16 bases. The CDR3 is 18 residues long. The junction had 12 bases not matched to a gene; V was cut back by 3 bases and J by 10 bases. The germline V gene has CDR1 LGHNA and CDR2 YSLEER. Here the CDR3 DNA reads TGCGCCAGCAGCCACCTCGAAGGGACTAGCGGGAGGGCCAACGAGCAGTTCTTC. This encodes CASSHLEGTSGRANEQFF.

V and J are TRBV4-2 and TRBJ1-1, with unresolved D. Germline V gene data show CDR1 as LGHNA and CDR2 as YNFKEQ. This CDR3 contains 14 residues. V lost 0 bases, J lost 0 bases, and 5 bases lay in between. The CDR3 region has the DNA TGTGCCAGCAGCCAAGAAGAGGTGAACACTGAAGCTTTCTTT. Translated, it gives CASSQEEVNTEAFF.

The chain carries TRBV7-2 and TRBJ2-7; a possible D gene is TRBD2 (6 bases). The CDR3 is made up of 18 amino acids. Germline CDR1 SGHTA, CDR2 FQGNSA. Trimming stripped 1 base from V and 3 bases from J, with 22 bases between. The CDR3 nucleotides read TGTGCCAGCAGCTTAGACCAGGGAGGCAAACTCAAGGACTACGAGCAGTACTTC. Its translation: CASSLDQGGKLKDYEQYF.

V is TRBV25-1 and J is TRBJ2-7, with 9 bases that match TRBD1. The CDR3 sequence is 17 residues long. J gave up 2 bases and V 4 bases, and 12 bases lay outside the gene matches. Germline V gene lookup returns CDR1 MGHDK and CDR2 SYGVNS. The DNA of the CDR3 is TGTGCCAGCAGTGGAGCGCCGGACAGGGGCAACGCCTACGAGCAGTACTTC. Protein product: CASSGAPDRGNAYEQYF.

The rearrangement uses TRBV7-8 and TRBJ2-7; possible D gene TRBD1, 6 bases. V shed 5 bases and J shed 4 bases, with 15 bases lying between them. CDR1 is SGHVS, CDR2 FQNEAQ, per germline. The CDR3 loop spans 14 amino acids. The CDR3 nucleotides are TGTGCCAGCAGCCCTCAGGGGAAGGTTTACGAGCAGTACTTC. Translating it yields CASSPQGKVYEQYF. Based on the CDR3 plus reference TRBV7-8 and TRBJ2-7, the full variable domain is GAGVSQSPRYKVAKRGQDVALRCDPISGHVSLFWYQQALGQGPEFLTYFQNEAQLDKSGLPSDRFFAERPEGSVSTLKIQRTQQEDSAVYLCASSPQGKVYEQYFGPGTRLTVT.

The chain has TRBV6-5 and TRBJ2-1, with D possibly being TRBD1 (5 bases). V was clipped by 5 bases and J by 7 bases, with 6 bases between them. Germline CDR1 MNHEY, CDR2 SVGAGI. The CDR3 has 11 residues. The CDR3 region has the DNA TGTGCCAGCAGTCGACAGAATGAGCAGTTCTTC. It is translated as CASSRQNEQFF.

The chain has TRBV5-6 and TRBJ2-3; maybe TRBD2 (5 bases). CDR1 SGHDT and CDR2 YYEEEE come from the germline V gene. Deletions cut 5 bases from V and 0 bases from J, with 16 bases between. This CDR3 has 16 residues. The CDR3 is CASRAVDSTSTDTQYF. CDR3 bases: TGTGCCAGCAGGGCTGTGGACTCCACTAGCACAGATACGCAGTATTTT. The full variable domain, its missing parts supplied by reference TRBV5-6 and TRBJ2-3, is DAGVTQSPTHLIKTRGQQVTLRCSPKSGHDTVSWYQQALGQGPQFIFQYYEEEERQRGNFPDRFSGHQFPNYSSELNVNALLLGDSALYLCASRAVDSTSTDTQYFGPGTRLTVL.